This TCR beta chain was captured by sequencing in a study of blood T cells in healthy people across ages. Broader study findings: Older age coincided with a roughly linear decline in TCR beta diversity per million T cells.

Primed by a sample-barcoded 5' primer and a J-beta primer mix, a second PCR proceeded for roughly 6 to 12 cycles. One entry per CDR3 protein, called by TCRdb with MiXCR from the 5' RACE reads. Here the sample spans 600,000 to 1,000,000 distinct CDR3 sequences, more than 45% being singletons. About this clonotype itself: What it recognizes is unknown.

There were healthy Caucasian individuals from Russia, aged about 6 to 100, serving as donors. This receptor was identified in a man aged 25-45 years in good health. The sample taken for sequencing was blood.

The CDR3, as DNA: TGTGCCAGCAGCTTTGTCGGGGGGGACACAGATACGCAGTATTTT. Its translation is CASSFVGGDTDTQYF. The chain joins TRBV7-2 to TRBJ2-3; TRBD2 aligns across 8 bases. The CDR3 extends over 15 amino acids. Germline CDR1 is SGHTA and CDR2 is FQGNSA. V shed 3 bases, J shed 2 bases, and the junction held 4 bases outside the gene matches.